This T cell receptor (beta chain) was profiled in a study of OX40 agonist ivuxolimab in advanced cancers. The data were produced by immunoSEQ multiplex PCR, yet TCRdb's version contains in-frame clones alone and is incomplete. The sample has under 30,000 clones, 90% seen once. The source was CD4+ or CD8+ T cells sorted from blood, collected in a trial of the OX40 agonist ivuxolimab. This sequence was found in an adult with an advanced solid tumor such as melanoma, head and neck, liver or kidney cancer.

CDR3 amino acids: CASSDPSSGIVRVSYNEQFF. The CDR3, as DNA: TGCGCCAGCAGTGACCCCTCTTCCGGGATAGTTAGAGTATCCTACAATGAGCAGTTCTTC. The chain employs TRBV10-2 and TRBJ2-1; D possibly corresponds to TRBD2 (5 bases). With 3 bases removed from V and 1 base from J, the gap between germline ends came to 25 bases. Germline V gene sequence: CDR1 WSHSY, CDR2 SAAADI. This CDR3 has 20 amino acids.